This T cell receptor (beta chain) is drawn from a study of OX40 agonist ivuxolimab in advanced cancers. Study at large: Therapy given before enrollment (anti-PD-1, anti-PD-L1 or anti-CTLA-4) was allowed, and around 44% had some.

Here immunoSEQ multiplex PCR was the method, and the copy in TCRdb shows in-frame clones only, minus some. The sample records approximately 33,000 clones, 70% to 90% being singletons. This material consisted of CD4+ or CD8+ T cells sorted from blood, taken in a trial of the OX40 agonist ivuxolimab. This sequence originates from an adult with an advanced solid tumor such as melanoma, head and neck, liver or kidney cancer.

CDR3 loop: CASSGGQGRYNEQFF. CDR3 DNA: TGTGCCAGCAGCGGTGGACAGGGGCGGTACAATGAGCAGTTCTTC. The chain combines TRBV5-4 with TRBJ2-1, with 9 nucleotides matching TRBD1. The CDR3 has 15 residues. The V segment lost 4 bases and the J segment 4 bases; nucleotides outside the gene matches: 6. CDR1 is SGHNT, CDR2 YYREEE, per germline (reference sequence).